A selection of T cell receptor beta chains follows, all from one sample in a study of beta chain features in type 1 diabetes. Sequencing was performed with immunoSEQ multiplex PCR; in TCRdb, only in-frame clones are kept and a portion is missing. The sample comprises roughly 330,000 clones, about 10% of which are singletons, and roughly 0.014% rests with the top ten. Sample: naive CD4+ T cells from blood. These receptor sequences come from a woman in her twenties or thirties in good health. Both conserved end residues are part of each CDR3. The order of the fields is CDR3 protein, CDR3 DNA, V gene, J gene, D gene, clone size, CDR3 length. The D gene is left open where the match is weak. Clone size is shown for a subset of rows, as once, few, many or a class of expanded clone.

CDR3aa: CASSLSSDTADEQFF; CDR3nt: TGTGCCAGCAGCTTATCTTCGGATACAGCGGATGAGCAGTTCTTC; v_gene: TRBV7-2; j_gene: TRBJ2-1; d_gene: NA; abundance: NA; len: 15
CDR3aa: CASIASGTSGIVGELFF; CDR3nt: TGTGCCAGCATAGCCTCCGGGACTAGCGGGATTGTCGGGGAGCTGTTTTTT; v_gene: TRBV7-2; j_gene: TRBJ2-2; d_gene: TRBD2; abundance: NA; len: 17
CDR3aa: CASSSQGLSGNTIYF; CDR3nt: TGTGCCAGCAGCTCACAGGGCCTCTCTGGAAACACCATATATTTT; v_gene: TRBV7-8; j_gene: TRBJ1-3; d_gene: NA; abundance: NA; len: 15
CDR3aa: CSVVGQGQNIQYF; CDR3nt: TGCAGCGTTGTAGGACAGGGACAAAACATTCAGTACTTC; v_gene: TRBV29-1; j_gene: TRBJ2-4; d_gene: TRBD1; abundance: NA; len: 13
CDR3aa: CAWSAVGLNEKLFF; CDR3nt: TGTGCCTGGAGTGCGGTCGGTTTAAATGAAAAACTGTTTTTT; v_gene: TRBV30; j_gene: TRBJ1-4; d_gene: NA; abundance: NA; len: 14
CDR3aa: CASSFFSQGETQYF; CDR3nt: TGTGCCAGCAGTTTTTTCTCCCAGGGAGAGACCCAGTACTTC; v_gene: TRBV28; j_gene: TRBJ2-5; d_gene: NA; abundance: NA; len: 14
CDR3aa: CASSLIQGGETQYF; CDR3nt: TGTGCCAGCAGCTTAATACAGGGTGGTGAGACCCAGTACTTC; v_gene: TRBV7-2; j_gene: TRBJ2-5; d_gene: NA; abundance: few; len: 14
CDR3aa: CASSPSPGVDGELFF; CDR3nt: TGTGCCAGCAGCCCAAGCCCAGGGGTAGACGGGGAGCTGTTTTTT; v_gene: TRBV7-3; j_gene: TRBJ2-2; d_gene: NA; abundance: few; len: 15
CDR3aa: CSVLTGWGETQYF; CDR3nt: TGCAGCGTTCTAACAGGGTGGGGTGAGACCCAGTACTTC; v_gene: TRBV29-1; j_gene: TRBJ2-5; d_gene: NA; abundance: NA; len: 13
CDR3aa: CATQPGTGEFEQYF; CDR3nt: TGTGCCACCCAACCGGGGACAGGGGAGTTCGAGCAGTACTTC; v_gene: TRBV10-3; j_gene: TRBJ2-7; d_gene: TRBD1; abundance: few; len: 14
CDR3aa: CASSQGPGWAGGADTQYF; CDR3nt: TGTGCCAGCAGCCAAGGCCCTGGTTGGGCGGGAGGCGCAGATACGCAGTATTTT; v_gene: TRBV4-2; j_gene: TRBJ2-3; d_gene: TRBD2; abundance: few; len: 18
CDR3aa: CASSMGSGRAYEQFF; CDR3nt: TGTGCCAGCAGTATGGGGAGCGGGAGGGCCTATGAGCAGTTCTTC; v_gene: TRBV25-1; j_gene: TRBJ2-1; d_gene: TRBD2; abundance: NA; len: 15
CDR3aa: CASSLLTRGTGELFF; CDR3nt: TGTGCCAGCAGTTTATTAACCAGGGGCACCGGGGAGCTGTTTTTT; v_gene: TRBV28; j_gene: TRBJ2-2; d_gene: NA; abundance: NA; len: 15
CDR3aa: CASSNRVGSGYTF; CDR3nt: TGTGCCAGCAGCAACCGGGTTGGGAGTGGCTACACCTTC; v_gene: TRBV28; j_gene: TRBJ1-2; d_gene: NA; abundance: NA; len: 13
CDR3aa: CASSAKTSGDTQYF; CDR3nt: TGTGCCAGCAGCGCCAAGACTAGCGGAGATACGCAGTATTTT; v_gene: TRBV9; j_gene: TRBJ2-3; d_gene: TRBD2; abundance: few; len: 14
CDR3aa: CASSQDSRRGQTSYEQYF; CDR3nt: TGCGCCAGCAGCCAAGATTCGAGGAGGGGACAGACCTCCTACGAGCAGTACTTC; v_gene: TRBV4-3; j_gene: TRBJ2-7; d_gene: NA; abundance: NA; len: 18
CDR3aa: CASSLYPGGGTDTQYF; CDR3nt: TGTGCCAGCAGCTTGTATCCAGGGGGAGGCACAGATACGCAGTATTTT; v_gene: TRBV5-4; j_gene: TRBJ2-3; d_gene: TRBD1; abundance: NA; len: 16
CDR3aa: CASSVAGGPEQYF; CDR3nt: TGTGCCAGCAGCGTGGCGGGAGGGCCCGAGCAGTACTTC; v_gene: TRBV9; j_gene: TRBJ2-7; d_gene: TRBD2; abundance: once; len: 13
CDR3aa: CASSLTGGYNEQFF; CDR3nt: TGTGCCAGCAGCTTAACAGGCGGGTACAATGAGCAGTTCTTC; v_gene: TRBV7-3; j_gene: TRBJ2-1; d_gene: NA; abundance: few; len: 14
CDR3aa: CASSQEPGLASVEQFF; CDR3nt: TGTGCCAGCAGCCAAGAGCCGGGACTAGCGTCTGTTGAGCAGTTCTTC; v_gene: TRBV14; j_gene: TRBJ2-1; d_gene: TRBD2; abundance: few; len: 16
CDR3aa: CASSGRTGSHEQYF; CDR3nt: TGTGCCAGCAGCGGACGGACAGGGTCCCACGAGCAGTACTTC; v_gene: TRBV7-2; j_gene: TRBJ2-7; d_gene: TRBD1; abundance: NA; len: 14
CDR3aa: CASSRQGGPETQYF; CDR3nt: TGTGCCAGCAGCCGACAAGGGGGCCCAGAGACCCAGTACTTC; v_gene: TRBV7-2; j_gene: TRBJ2-5; d_gene: TRBD1; abundance: few; len: 14
CDR3aa: CASSRRREDSYEQYF; CDR3nt: TGCGCCAGCAGCCGTCGACGGGAGGATTCCTACGAGCAGTACTTC; v_gene: TRBV4-3; j_gene: TRBJ2-7; d_gene: TRBD2; abundance: NA; len: 15
CDR3aa: CAWKKESLGYTF; CDR3nt: TGTGCCTGGAAAAAAGAGTCCCTTGGCTACACCTTC; v_gene: TRBV30; j_gene: TRBJ1-2; d_gene: NA; abundance: NA; len: 12
CDR3aa: CSATSGTEAFF; CDR3nt: TGCAGCGCTACGTCGGGAACTGAAGCTTTCTTT; v_gene: TRBV29-1; j_gene: TRBJ1-1; d_gene: NA; abundance: NA; len: 11
CDR3aa: CASSPARDRPYNEQFF; CDR3nt: TGCGCCAGCAGCCCAGCCCGGGACAGACCTTACAATGAGCAGTTCTTC; v_gene: TRBV4-3; j_gene: TRBJ2-1; d_gene: TRBD1; abundance: few; len: 16
CDR3aa: CAWNQMGVNQPQHF; CDR3nt: TGTGCCTGGAACCAGATGGGAGTCAATCAGCCCCAGCATTTT; v_gene: TRBV30; j_gene: TRBJ1-5; d_gene: NA; abundance: NA; len: 14
CDR3aa: CASKTGTVLSYEQYF; CDR3nt: TGTGCCAGCAAGACCGGGACAGTCCTCTCCTACGAGCAGTACTTC; v_gene: TRBV28; j_gene: TRBJ2-7; d_gene: TRBD1; abundance: NA; len: 15
CDR3aa: CASSQDQGAHNYGYTF; CDR3nt: TGTGCCAGCAGCCAAGATCAGGGGGCTCATAACTATGGCTACACCTTC; v_gene: TRBV4-2; j_gene: TRBJ1-2; d_gene: TRBD1; abundance: few; len: 16
CDR3aa: CASSSGQVYEQYF; CDR3nt: TGTGCCAGTAGTTCGGGACAAGTCTACGAGCAGTACTTC; v_gene: TRBV19; j_gene: TRBJ2-7; d_gene: NA; abundance: few; len: 13
CDR3aa: CASSSYGLDSGNTIYF; CDR3nt: TGTGCCAGCAGTTCATACGGGTTAGACTCTGGAAACACCATATATTTT; v_gene: TRBV6-5; j_gene: TRBJ1-3; d_gene: NA; abundance: few; len: 16
CDR3aa: CASSPGQGNYGYTF; CDR3nt: TGTGCCAGCAGCCCAGGACAGGGGAACTATGGCTACACCTTC; v_gene: TRBV7-8; j_gene: TRBJ1-2; d_gene: TRBD1; abundance: few; len: 14
CDR3aa: CASSHRLAGVGTDTQYF; CDR3nt: TGTGCCAGCAGCCACCGACTAGCGGGAGTAGGAACAGATACGCAGTATTTT; v_gene: TRBV4-2; j_gene: TRBJ2-3; d_gene: TRBD2; abundance: NA; len: 17
CDR3aa: CAWSPRGIARNEQFF; CDR3nt: TGTGCCTGGAGTCCCAGGGGCATAGCTCGCAATGAGCAGTTCTTC; v_gene: TRBV30; j_gene: TRBJ2-1; d_gene: NA; abundance: few; len: 15
CDR3aa: CSVIQGVSTEAFF; CDR3nt: TGCAGCGTTATACAGGGGGTTAGCACTGAAGCTTTCTTT; v_gene: TRBV29-1; j_gene: TRBJ1-1; d_gene: TRBD1; abundance: few; len: 13
CDR3aa: CASSRLKTTDTGELFF; CDR3nt: TGTGCCAGCAGCCGCCTTAAGACGACAGACACCGGGGAGCTGTTTTTT; v_gene: TRBV5-4; j_gene: TRBJ2-2; d_gene: NA; abundance: NA; len: 16
CDR3aa: CASSAIPSGRSYEQYF; CDR3nt: TGCGCCAGCAGCGCTATCCCTTCAGGGCGCTCCTACGAGCAGTACTTC; v_gene: TRBV5-1; j_gene: TRBJ2-7; d_gene: NA; abundance: few; len: 16
CDR3aa: CASSSPRGQGLTYEQYF; CDR3nt: TGTGCCAGCAGCAGTCCCCGAGGACAGGGCCTCACTTACGAGCAGTACTTC; v_gene: TRBV9; j_gene: TRBJ2-7; d_gene: TRBD1; abundance: few; len: 17
CDR3aa: CASSYDSRETQYF; CDR3nt: TGTGCCAGCAGTTACGACAGCAGAGAGACCCAGTACTTC; v_gene: TRBV6-5; j_gene: TRBJ2-5; d_gene: NA; abundance: NA; len: 13
CDR3aa: CASSLGGGKKSYEQYF; CDR3nt: TGTGCCAGCAGTTTAGGGGGAGGGAAGAAGTCCTACGAGCAGTACTTC; v_gene: TRBV28; j_gene: TRBJ2-7; d_gene: TRBD2; abundance: few; len: 16
CDR3aa: CASSLEGGLAGGEQYF; CDR3nt: TGCGCCAGCAGCCTCGAAGGGGGACTAGCGGGAGGTGAGCAGTACTTC; v_gene: TRBV4-1; j_gene: TRBJ2-7; d_gene: TRBD2; abundance: few; len: 16
CDR3aa: CATSRDRVRETQYF; CDR3nt: TGTGCCACCAGCAGGGACAGGGTACGGGAGACCCAGTACTTC; v_gene: TRBV15; j_gene: TRBJ2-5; d_gene: TRBD1; abundance: few; len: 14
CDR3aa: CASSQDDRGDGYTF; CDR3nt: TGCGCCAGCAGCCAAGACGACAGGGGAGACGGCTACACCTTC; v_gene: TRBV4-3; j_gene: TRBJ1-2; d_gene: TRBD1; abundance: NA; len: 14
CDR3aa: CASSLGLVGGYNEQFF; CDR3nt: TGTGCCAGCAGCTTAGGGCTAGTCGGGGGCTACAATGAGCAGTTCTTC; v_gene: TRBV11-3; j_gene: TRBJ2-1; d_gene: NA; abundance: NA; len: 16
CDR3aa: CASSLSGGGNTIYF; CDR3nt: TGTGCCAGCAGCTTATCTGGGGGCGGAAACACCATATATTTT; v_gene: TRBV5-4; j_gene: TRBJ1-3; d_gene: NA; abundance: NA; len: 14
CDR3aa: CASRKTSGAALSYNEQFF; CDR3nt: TGTGCCAGCAGGAAGACTAGCGGGGCCGCGCTCTCCTACAATGAGCAGTTCTTC; v_gene: TRBV5-4; j_gene: TRBJ2-1; d_gene: TRBD2; abundance: NA; len: 18